What follows is one T cell receptor beta chain and its context. No antigen is known for it. This sample stems from a study of graft-versus-host responses after intestinal transplantation. Study context: Recipients obtained multivisceral, liver-intestinal, or isolated intestinal transplants. All recipients were given anti-thymocyte globulin induction, and tacrolimus and steroids were then administered for 2 to 3 years.

The CDR3 extends over 16 amino acids. Germline V lookup: CDR1 MGHRA, CDR2 YSYEKL. V lost 1 base and J lost 1; bases outside the gene matches: 5. Study-level points and caveats: Graft-donor T cell macrochimerism in patients accompanied high graft-versus-host to host-versus-graft clonal ratios in allografts. Peak levels of circulating GvH clones tracked with early post-transplant HvG declines.

Produced via immunoSEQ multiplex PCR; TCRdb's table is partial and in-frame only. This table holds more than 85,000 clones, 85% to 95% found once. The TCR comes from a human donor who received an intestinal transplant. The material sequenced was unstimulated CD8+ T cells sorted from spleen or lymph node cells, taken before intestinal transplant. The rearrangement uses TRBV4-1 and TRBJ2-3, with 7 bases identical to TRBD1. CDR3 amino acids: CASSQAPGQGTDTQYF. The CDR3 DNA reads TGCGCCAGCAGCCAAGCCCCCGGACAGGGCACAGATACGCAGTATTTT.